This is a list of T cell receptor beta chains from one sample in a study of T cell changes during pregnancy in multiple sclerosis. The data were produced by immunoSEQ multiplex PCR, yet TCRdb's version contains in-frame clones alone and is incomplete. There are some 90,000 clones in the sample; 90% to 95% occur only once, and about 1.7% lies in the top ten. The specimen comprised peripheral blood, sampled after pregnancy. Receptor source: a female donor in good health, enrolled as a control in a pregnancy study. Each CDR3 is given with its conserved first and last residue. The order of the fields is J gene, clone size, D gene, V gene, CDR3 DNA, CDR3 protein. The D gene is left open where the match is weak. The size entry is marked missing in some rows and otherwise reads once, few, many or a size class.

j_gene: TRBJ2-7; abundance: -; d_gene: -; v_gene: TRBV27; CDR3nt: TGTGCCAGCAGTCCCTTGGGCGGCTGGGGGCGAGACGAGCAGTACTTC; CDR3aa: CASSPLGGWGRDEQYF
j_gene: TRBJ2-5; abundance: -; d_gene: TRBD2; v_gene: TRBV30; CDR3nt: TGTGCCTGGTTTAGCGGGGGGGGAGAGACCCAGTACTTC; CDR3aa: CAWFSGGGETQYF
j_gene: TRBJ1-3; abundance: -; d_gene: -; v_gene: TRBV11-2; CDR3nt: TGTGCCAGCAGCTTAGTGGGAAGGGGCACCATATATTTT; CDR3aa: CASSLVGRGTIYF
j_gene: TRBJ1-1; abundance: -; d_gene: -; v_gene: TRBV28; CDR3nt: TGTGCCAGCAGTTTACGGGGGGGATCGGGCACTGAAGCTTTCTTT; CDR3aa: CASSLRGGSGTEAFF
j_gene: TRBJ1-1; abundance: -; d_gene: -; v_gene: TRBV27; CDR3nt: TGTGCCAGCAGTTTAAGTCCCCGAGGCACTGAAGCTTTCTTT; CDR3aa: CASSLSPRGTEAFF
j_gene: TRBJ2-1; abundance: -; d_gene: TRBD2; v_gene: TRBV5-6; CDR3nt: TGTGCCAGCAGCCTGTGGACTAGCGGGGGGCCCAATGAGCAGTTCTTC; CDR3aa: CASSLWTSGGPNEQFF
j_gene: TRBJ1-1; abundance: few; d_gene: TRBD1; v_gene: TRBV30; CDR3nt: TGTGCCTGGAGGGGGGACAGCAAAAATGAAGCTTTCTTT; CDR3aa: CAWRGDSKNEAFF
j_gene: TRBJ1-1; abundance: -; d_gene: -; v_gene: TRBV19; CDR3nt: TGTGCCAGTAGTATAGCGAGTCTGCTCCGGAACACTGAAGCTTTCTTT; CDR3aa: CASSIASLLRNTEAFF
j_gene: TRBJ2-3; abundance: -; d_gene: -; v_gene: TRBV7-9; CDR3nt: TGTGCCAGCAGCTTAGAAAGCGCAGATACGCAGTATTTT; CDR3aa: CASSLESADTQYF
j_gene: TRBJ2-2; abundance: -; d_gene: -; v_gene: TRBV12-5; CDR3nt: TGTGCTAGTGGACCTGGACAGAAGAACACCGGGGAGCTGTTTTTT; CDR3aa: CASGPGQKNTGELFF
j_gene: TRBJ2-4; abundance: -; d_gene: -; v_gene: TRBV6-5; CDR3nt: TGTGCCAGCAGACCCTCCGGGGGACGGAAAAACATTCAGTACTTC; CDR3aa: CASRPSGGRKNIQYF
j_gene: TRBJ2-1; abundance: -; d_gene: -; v_gene: TRBV9; CDR3nt: TGTGCCAGCAGCGTAGAAGGGGGGGACGGTGAGCAGTTCTTC; CDR3aa: CASSVEGGDGEQFF
j_gene: TRBJ2-3; abundance: -; d_gene: -; v_gene: TRBV5-8; CDR3nt: TGTGCCAGCAGCTTGGACCACGGGAGCACAGATACGCAGTATTTT; CDR3aa: CASSLDHGSTDTQYF
j_gene: TRBJ1-6; abundance: -; d_gene: -; v_gene: TRBV6-5; CDR3nt: TGTGCCAGCAGTTACGGGCTCTATAATTCACCCCTCCACTTT; CDR3aa: CASSYGLYNSPLHF
j_gene: TRBJ2-6; abundance: once; d_gene: TRBD1; v_gene: TRBV27; CDR3nt: TGTGCCAGCAGTTCCTTTGGGACAGGCCACTCTGGGGCCAACGTCCTGACTTTC; CDR3aa: CASSSFGTGHSGANVLTF
j_gene: TRBJ1-2; abundance: -; d_gene: -; v_gene: TRBV27; CDR3nt: TGTGCCAGCGGCCCTTCCGGGACTCACTATGGCTACACCTTC; CDR3aa: CASGPSGTHYGYTF
j_gene: TRBJ2-3; abundance: -; d_gene: -; v_gene: TRBV4-1; CDR3nt: TGCGCCAGCAGCTCCGAAGGGGGACGGAATACGCAGTATTTT; CDR3aa: CASSSEGGRNTQYF
j_gene: TRBJ1-2; abundance: -; d_gene: -; v_gene: TRBV2; CDR3nt: TGTGCCAGCAGTGAAACCGGGAACTATGGCTACACCTTC; CDR3aa: CASSETGNYGYTF
j_gene: TRBJ1-2; abundance: -; d_gene: -; v_gene: TRBV9; CDR3nt: TGTGCCAGCAGCGTCACTCACTATGGCTACACCTTC; CDR3aa: CASSVTHYGYTF
j_gene: TRBJ1-2; abundance: few; d_gene: TRBD1; v_gene: TRBV7-9; CDR3nt: TGTGCCAGCAGCTTAGGGACAGGAAGTACTCTCGGCTACACCTTC; CDR3aa: CASSLGTGSTLGYTF
j_gene: TRBJ1-1; abundance: few; d_gene: -; v_gene: TRBV6-6; CDR3nt: TGTGCCAGCGAGAAGAACACTGAAGCTTTCTTT; CDR3aa: CASEKNTEAFF
j_gene: TRBJ2-1; abundance: -; d_gene: -; v_gene: TRBV25-1; CDR3nt: TGTGCCAGCACCCCTGGGGGCCATGAGCAGTTCTTC; CDR3aa: CASTPGGHEQFF
j_gene: TRBJ1-1; abundance: -; d_gene: -; v_gene: TRBV6-5; CDR3nt: TGTGCCAGCAGTTACTCGCTCGGGGGAGGGACTGAAGCTTTCTTT; CDR3aa: CASSYSLGGGTEAFF
j_gene: TRBJ1-6; abundance: few; d_gene: -; v_gene: TRBV7-2; CDR3nt: TGTGCCAGCAGCTCAAGCTACTATAATTCACCCCTCCACTTT; CDR3aa: CASSSSYYNSPLHF
j_gene: TRBJ1-1; abundance: -; d_gene: TRBD1; v_gene: TRBV18; CDR3nt: TGTGCCAGCTCCCAACTAGGGGGCAGGGGTGGCACTGAAGCTTTCTTT; CDR3aa: CASSQLGGRGGTEAFF
j_gene: TRBJ1-5; abundance: -; d_gene: -; v_gene: TRBV4-2; CDR3nt: TGTGCCAGCAGCCAAGGCCAGGCAGATCAGCCCCAGCATTTT; CDR3aa: CASSQGQADQPQHF
j_gene: TRBJ1-1; abundance: -; d_gene: -; v_gene: TRBV19; CDR3nt: TGTGCCAGTAGTATGTCCAGGGTGAACACTGAAGCTTTCTTT; CDR3aa: CASSMSRVNTEAFF
j_gene: TRBJ2-3; abundance: -; d_gene: -; v_gene: TRBV7-9; CDR3nt: TGTGCCAGCAGCTTAGGAGGATTCACAGATACGCAGTATTTT; CDR3aa: CASSLGGFTDTQYF
j_gene: TRBJ2-3; abundance: -; d_gene: -; v_gene: TRBV7-8; CDR3nt: TGTGCCAGCAGCTCCCCGGGACACCCCACAGATACGCAGTATTTT; CDR3aa: CASSSPGHPTDTQYF
j_gene: TRBJ2-2; abundance: -; d_gene: TRBD1; v_gene: TRBV5-5; CDR3nt: TGTGCCAGCAGCCAGGGACAGGGGCGGACCGGGGAGCTGTTTTTT; CDR3aa: CASSQGQGRTGELFF
j_gene: TRBJ1-1; abundance: -; d_gene: -; v_gene: TRBV10-1; CDR3nt: TGCGCCAGCAGTGATGTCCTAAACACTGAAGCTTTCTTT; CDR3aa: CASSDVLNTEAFF
j_gene: TRBJ1-3; abundance: -; d_gene: -; v_gene: TRBV29-1; CDR3nt: TGCAGCGACAGCCACTTATCCGGAAACACCATATATTTT; CDR3aa: CSDSHLSGNTIYF
j_gene: TRBJ1-6; abundance: -; d_gene: -; v_gene: TRBV28; CDR3nt: TGTGCCAGCAGTTTAGGGGGGGGTATAGAGTCGATTTCACCCCTCCACTTT; CDR3aa: CASSLGGGIESISPLHF
j_gene: TRBJ1-3; abundance: once; d_gene: -; v_gene: TRBV4-1; CDR3nt: TGCGCCAGCAGCCAAGTACTCCCCTCTGGAAACACCATATATTTT; CDR3aa: CASSQVLPSGNTIYF
j_gene: TRBJ1-4; abundance: -; d_gene: TRBD1; v_gene: TRBV6-1; CDR3nt: TGTGCCAGCAGTAAGACAGGGGCTAATGAAAAACTGTTTTTT; CDR3aa: CASSKTGANEKLFF
j_gene: TRBJ2-7; abundance: once; d_gene: -; v_gene: TRBV7-8; CDR3nt: TGTGCCAGCAGCTTCGAACAGACCTACGAGCAGTACTTC; CDR3aa: CASSFEQTYEQYF
j_gene: TRBJ1-2; abundance: -; d_gene: -; v_gene: TRBV4-3; CDR3nt: TGCGCCAGCAGCCAAGAATCTCGACACAGCTATGGCTACACCTTC; CDR3aa: CASSQESRHSYGYTF
j_gene: TRBJ1-1; abundance: -; d_gene: -; v_gene: TRBV18; CDR3nt: TGTGCCAGCTCACCACCTACGGGGGGCACTGAAGCTTTCTTT; CDR3aa: CASSPPTGGTEAFF
j_gene: TRBJ2-7; abundance: -; d_gene: -; v_gene: TRBV29-1; CDR3nt: TGCAGCGTTGTTTCTAGCGCGACCTACGAGCAGTACTTC; CDR3aa: CSVVSSATYEQYF
j_gene: TRBJ2-7; abundance: -; d_gene: TRBD1; v_gene: TRBV2; CDR3nt: TGTGCCAGCAGCGGACAGGGGGCGTACTACGAGCAGTACTTC; CDR3aa: CASSGQGAYYEQYF
j_gene: TRBJ2-3; abundance: -; d_gene: TRBD2; v_gene: TRBV5-4; CDR3nt: TGTGCCAGCAGCTTGTCGCGGGGGGCTCAAACAGATACGCAGTATTTT; CDR3aa: CASSLSRGAQTDTQYF
j_gene: TRBJ2-1; abundance: -; d_gene: -; v_gene: TRBV7-9; CDR3nt: TGTGCCAGTAATTCAGGGGAGCAGTTCTTC; CDR3aa: CASNSGEQFF
j_gene: TRBJ1-6; abundance: -; d_gene: -; v_gene: TRBV5-6; CDR3nt: TGTGCCAGCAGCTTCAGGCCCTCCGCGGAGGGAAAGGCACCCCTCCACTTT; CDR3aa: CASSFRPSAEGKAPLHF
j_gene: TRBJ1-1; abundance: many; d_gene: -; v_gene: TRBV5-6; CDR3nt: TGTGCCAGCAGCTTGGAGTCAGGGTCGCACACTGAAGCTTTCTTT; CDR3aa: CASSLESGSHTEAFF
j_gene: TRBJ1-5; abundance: -; d_gene: -; v_gene: TRBV2; CDR3nt: TGTGCCAGCAGTCTTTTCTCCTGGGGGACACCCCAGCATTTT; CDR3aa: CASSLFSWGTPQHF
j_gene: TRBJ2-3; abundance: -; d_gene: TRBD1; v_gene: TRBV7-9; CDR3nt: TGTGCCAGCAGCGTGTCCGGGACAGGCGGGACAGATACGCAGTATTTT; CDR3aa: CASSVSGTGGTDTQYF
j_gene: TRBJ1-1; abundance: once; d_gene: -; v_gene: TRBV6-5; CDR3nt: TGTGCCAGCACCCTTTCGGGGTTGAACACTGAAGCTTTCTTT; CDR3aa: CASTLSGLNTEAFF
j_gene: TRBJ2-4; abundance: -; d_gene: TRBD2; v_gene: TRBV9; CDR3nt: TGTGCCAGCAGCCCCGGGAACGGGGGGGGGAGAGACATTCAGTACTTC; CDR3aa: CASSPGNGGGRDIQYF